The source of this TCR beta chain is a study of cytomegalovirus exposure and HLA in healthy donors. It was with 60 Vbeta and 13 Jbeta primers that the PCR ran. Assay used: immunoSEQ multiplex PCR; TCRdb lists only in-frame clones, some missing. Of some 110,000 clones listed, around two thirds are singletons. The V end lost 2 bases, the J end lost 6 bases, and 8 bases lay between the germline ends. Per the germline V gene, CDR1 is MGHDK and CDR2 is SYGVNS. There are 13 residues in the CDR3. The TCR comes from a man in his sixties in good health and CMV-seropositive. The sample was PBMCs. The V call is TRBV25-1, the J call TRBJ1-5; perhaps TRBD1 as D (5 bases). The CDR3 reads CASSEAGAQPQHF. The CDR3 DNA sequence: TGTGCCAGCAGTGAAGCTGGGGCTCAGCCCCAGCATTTT.